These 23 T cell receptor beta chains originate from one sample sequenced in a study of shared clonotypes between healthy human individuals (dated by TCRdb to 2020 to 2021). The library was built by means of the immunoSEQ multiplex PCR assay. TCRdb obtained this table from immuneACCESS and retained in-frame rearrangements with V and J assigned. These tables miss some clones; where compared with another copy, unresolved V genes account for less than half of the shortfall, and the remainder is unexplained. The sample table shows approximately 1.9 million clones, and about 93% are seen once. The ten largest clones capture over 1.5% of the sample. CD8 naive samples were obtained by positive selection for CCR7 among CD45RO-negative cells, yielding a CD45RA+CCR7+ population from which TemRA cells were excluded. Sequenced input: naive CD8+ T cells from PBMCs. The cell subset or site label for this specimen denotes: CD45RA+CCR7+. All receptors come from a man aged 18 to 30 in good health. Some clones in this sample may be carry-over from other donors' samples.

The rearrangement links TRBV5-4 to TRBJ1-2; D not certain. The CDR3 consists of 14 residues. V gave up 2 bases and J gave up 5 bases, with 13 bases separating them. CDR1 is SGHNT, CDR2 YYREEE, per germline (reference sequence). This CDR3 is CASSFKGGLYGYTF. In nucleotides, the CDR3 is TGTGCCAGCAGCTTCAAAGGAGGGCTTTATGGCTACACCTTC.

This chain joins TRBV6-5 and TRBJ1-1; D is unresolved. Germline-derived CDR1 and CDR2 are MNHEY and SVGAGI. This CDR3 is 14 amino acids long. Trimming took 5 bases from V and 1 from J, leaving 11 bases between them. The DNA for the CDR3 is TGTGCCAGCAGTACTCCCCATTGGAACACTGAAGCTTTCTTT. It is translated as CASSTPHWNTEAFF.

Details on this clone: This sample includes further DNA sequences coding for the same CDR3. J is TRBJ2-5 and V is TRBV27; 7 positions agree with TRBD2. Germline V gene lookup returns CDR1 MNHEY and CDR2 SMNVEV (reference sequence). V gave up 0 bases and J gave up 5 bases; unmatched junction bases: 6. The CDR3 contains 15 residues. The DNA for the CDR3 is TGTGCCAGCAGTTTATCGCTGGGAGCGGGGGAGACCCAGTACTTC. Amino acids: CASSLSLGAGETQYF.

The CDR3 here is CASSIYSGSSYEQYF. CDR3 in DNA: TGTGCCAGTAGTATATACAGCGGAAGCTCCTACGAGCAGTACTTC. This chain uses TRBV19 with TRBJ2-7; D perhaps matches TRBD2 (5 bases). V lost 2 bases and J lost 0, with 11 bases in between. Germline loops: CDR1 LNHDA, CDR2 SQIVND (reference sequence). The CDR3 sequence is 15 residues long. Full variable domain (remainder filled in from reference TRBV19 and TRBJ2-7): DGGITQSPKYLFRKEGQNVTLSCEQNLNHDAMYWYRQDPGQGLRLIYYSQIVNDFQKGDIAEGYSVSREKKESFPLTVTSAQKNPTAFYLCASSIYSGSSYEQYFGPGTRLTVT.

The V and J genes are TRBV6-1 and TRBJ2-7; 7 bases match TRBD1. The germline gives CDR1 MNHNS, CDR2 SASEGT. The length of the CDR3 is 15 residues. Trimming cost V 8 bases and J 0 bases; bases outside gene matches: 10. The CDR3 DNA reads TGTGCCAGCGCTTCGGGACAGATAAGCTCCTACGAGCAGTACTTC. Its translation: CASASGQISSYEQYF.

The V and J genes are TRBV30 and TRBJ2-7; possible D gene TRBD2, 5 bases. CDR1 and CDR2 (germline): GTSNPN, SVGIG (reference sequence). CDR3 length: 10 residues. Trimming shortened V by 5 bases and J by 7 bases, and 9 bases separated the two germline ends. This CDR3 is CAWGLGEQYF. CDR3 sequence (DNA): TGTGCCTGGGGACTGGGGGAGCAGTACTTC.

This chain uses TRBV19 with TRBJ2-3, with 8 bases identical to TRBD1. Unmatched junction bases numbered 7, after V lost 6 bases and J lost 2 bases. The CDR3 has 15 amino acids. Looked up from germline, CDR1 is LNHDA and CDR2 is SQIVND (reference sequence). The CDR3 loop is CASSLTGVDTDTQYF. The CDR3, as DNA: TGTGCCAGTAGCCTGACAGGGGTAGACACAGATACGCAGTATTTT.

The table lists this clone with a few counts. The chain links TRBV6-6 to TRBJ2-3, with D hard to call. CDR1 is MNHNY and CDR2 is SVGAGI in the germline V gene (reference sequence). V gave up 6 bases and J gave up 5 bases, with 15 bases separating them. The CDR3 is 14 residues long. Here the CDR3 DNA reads TGTGCCAGCAGGGGCTACGGAGATTTAGATACGCAGTATTTT. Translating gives CASRGYGDLDTQYF.

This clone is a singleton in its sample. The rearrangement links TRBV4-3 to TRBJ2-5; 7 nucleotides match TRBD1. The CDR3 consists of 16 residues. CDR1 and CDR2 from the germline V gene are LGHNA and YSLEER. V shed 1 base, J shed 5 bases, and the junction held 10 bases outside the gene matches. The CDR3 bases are TGCGCCAGCAGCCAAGTGAAGACAGGGCCGGAGGAGACCCAGTACTTC. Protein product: CASSQVKTGPEETQYF.

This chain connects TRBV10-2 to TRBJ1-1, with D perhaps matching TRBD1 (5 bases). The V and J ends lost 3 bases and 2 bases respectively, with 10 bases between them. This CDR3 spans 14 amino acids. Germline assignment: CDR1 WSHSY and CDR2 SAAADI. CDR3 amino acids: CASSERQPNTEAFF. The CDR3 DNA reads TGCGCCAGCAGTGAAAGACAGCCCAACACTGAAGCTTTCTTT.

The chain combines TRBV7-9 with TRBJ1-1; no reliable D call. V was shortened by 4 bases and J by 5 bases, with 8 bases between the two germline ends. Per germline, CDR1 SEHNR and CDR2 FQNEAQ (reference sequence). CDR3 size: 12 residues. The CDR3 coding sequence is TGTGCCAGCAGCTCAATTAGGACTGAAGCTTTCTTT. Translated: CASSSIRTEAFF.

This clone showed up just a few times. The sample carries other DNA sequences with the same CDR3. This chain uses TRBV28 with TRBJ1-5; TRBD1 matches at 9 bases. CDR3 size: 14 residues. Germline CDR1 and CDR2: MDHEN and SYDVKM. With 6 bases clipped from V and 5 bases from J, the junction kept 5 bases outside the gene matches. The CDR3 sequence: CASSPGTGHQPQHF. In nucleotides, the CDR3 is TGTGCCAGCAGCCCCGGGACAGGGCATCAGCCCCAGCATTTT.

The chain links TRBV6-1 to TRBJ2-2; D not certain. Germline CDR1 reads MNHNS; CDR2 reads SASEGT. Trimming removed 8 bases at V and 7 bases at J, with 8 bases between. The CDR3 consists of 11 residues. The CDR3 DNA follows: TGTGCCAGCCTCTCCTTCGGGGAGCTGTTTTTT. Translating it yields CASLSFGELFF.

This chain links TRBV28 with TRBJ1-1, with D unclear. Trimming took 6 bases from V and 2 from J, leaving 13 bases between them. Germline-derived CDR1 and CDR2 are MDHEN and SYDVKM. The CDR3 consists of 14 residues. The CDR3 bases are TGTGCCAGCAGATGGTTCTCGGAAAACACTGAAGCTTTCTTT. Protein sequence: CASRWFSENTEAFF.

CDR3: CASSLWGGLTPGELFF. The CDR3 DNA follows: TGTGCCAGCAGCCTTTGGGGAGGGTTAACACCGGGGGAGCTGTTTTTT. V usage is TRBV14 and J usage is TRBJ2-2; 7 nucleotides line up with TRBD2. Germline loops: CDR1 SGHDN, CDR2 FVKESK. J gave up 8 bases and V 4 bases, and 13 bases lay outside the gene matches. The CDR3 runs to 16 residues.

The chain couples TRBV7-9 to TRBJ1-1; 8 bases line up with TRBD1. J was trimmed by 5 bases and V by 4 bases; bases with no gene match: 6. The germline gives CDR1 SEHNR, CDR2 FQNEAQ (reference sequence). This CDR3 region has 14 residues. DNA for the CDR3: TGTGCCAGCAGCTATACAGGGGGAAGGACTGAAGCTTTCTTT. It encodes CASSYTGGRTEAFF.

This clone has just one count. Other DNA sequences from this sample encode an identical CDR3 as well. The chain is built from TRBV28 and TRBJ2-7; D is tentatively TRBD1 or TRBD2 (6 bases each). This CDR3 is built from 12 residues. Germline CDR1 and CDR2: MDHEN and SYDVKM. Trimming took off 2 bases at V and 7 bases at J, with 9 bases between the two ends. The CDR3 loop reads CASSLRGREQYF. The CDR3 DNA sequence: TGTGCCAGCAGTTTACGGGGGCGAGAGCAGTACTTC.

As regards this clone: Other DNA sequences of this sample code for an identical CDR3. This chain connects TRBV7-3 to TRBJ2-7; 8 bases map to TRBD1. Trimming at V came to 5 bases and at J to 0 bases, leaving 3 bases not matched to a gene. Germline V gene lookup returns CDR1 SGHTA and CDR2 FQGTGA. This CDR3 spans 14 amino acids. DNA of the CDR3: TGTGCCAGCAGCCCAGACAGGGGCTCCTACGAGCAGTACTTC. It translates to CASSPDRGSYEQYF.

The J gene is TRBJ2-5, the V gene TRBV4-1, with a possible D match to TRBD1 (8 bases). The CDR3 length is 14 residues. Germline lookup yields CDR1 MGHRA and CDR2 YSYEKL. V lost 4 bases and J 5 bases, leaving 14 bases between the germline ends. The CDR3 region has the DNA TGCGCCAGCAGCCTACAGGGGGGGTTCGAGACCCAGTACTTC. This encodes CASSLQGGFETQYF.

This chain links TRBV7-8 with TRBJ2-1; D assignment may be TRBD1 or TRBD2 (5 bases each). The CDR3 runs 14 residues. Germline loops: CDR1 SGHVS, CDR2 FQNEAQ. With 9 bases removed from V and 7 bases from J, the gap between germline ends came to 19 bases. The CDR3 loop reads CASAGAPPLNEQFF. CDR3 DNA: TGTGCCAGTGCCGGGGCTCCCCCGTTGAATGAGCAGTTCTTC.

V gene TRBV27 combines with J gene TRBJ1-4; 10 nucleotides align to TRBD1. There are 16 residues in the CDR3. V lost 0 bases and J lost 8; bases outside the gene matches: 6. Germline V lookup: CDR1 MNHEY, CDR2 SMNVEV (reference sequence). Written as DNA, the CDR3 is TGTGCCAGCAGTTTATCGACAGGGGGCTTTGCGGAAAAACTGTTTTTT. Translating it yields CASSLSTGGFAEKLFF.

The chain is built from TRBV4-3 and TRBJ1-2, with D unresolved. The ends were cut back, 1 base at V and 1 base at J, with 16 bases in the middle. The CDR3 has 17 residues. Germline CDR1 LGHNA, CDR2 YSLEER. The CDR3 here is CASSQGAPAAVNYGYTF. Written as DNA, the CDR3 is TGCGCCAGCAGCCAAGGCGCCCCGGCGGCAGTTAACTATGGCTACACCTTC.

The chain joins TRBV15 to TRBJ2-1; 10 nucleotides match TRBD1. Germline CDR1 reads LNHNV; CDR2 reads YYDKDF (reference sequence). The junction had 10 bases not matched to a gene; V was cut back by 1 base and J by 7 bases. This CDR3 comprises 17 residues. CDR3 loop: CATSRAETGGAGNEQFF. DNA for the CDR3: TGTGCCACCAGCAGAGCCGAGACAGGGGGCGCAGGTAATGAGCAGTTCTTC.